Shown below are 3 T cell receptor beta chains from a single sample sequenced in a study of type 1 regulatory T cells. TCRdb passed the reads through MiXCR, listing each CDR3 protein once. The sample includes 80,000 to 100,000 distinct CDR3 sequences, around a third of them seen just once. The sequenced sample consisted of CD4+ T cells, either the whole sample or a sorted fraction (not recorded which). The receptors were gathered from a human donor in good health.

The table lists this clonotype with a few counts. V and J are TRBV21-1 and TRBJ2-2; TRBD1 is taken as the D call from the table, unchecked against the DNA. TRBV21-1 is described as a pseudogene. The CDR3 has 15 residues. The CDR3 DNA is TGTGCCAGCAGCAAACGGCAAGAGGGACCCGGGGAGCTGTTTTTT. This sequence encodes CASSKRQEGPGELFF.

V usage is TRBV5-1 and J usage is TRBJ1-1; weak D call: TRBD1 (6 bases). The CDR3 is 14 amino acids. Looked up from germline, CDR1 is SGHRS and CDR2 is YFSETQ. The V end lost 3 bases, the J end lost 3 bases, and 12 bases lay between the germline ends. The CDR3 DNA follows: TGCGCCAGCAGCTGGGGGGCCGGAGACACTGAAGCTTTCTTT. It yields the protein CASSWGAGDTEAFF. Supplemented by reference TRBV5-1 and TRBJ1-1, the full variable domain reads KAGVTQTPRYLIKTRGQQVTLSCSPISGHRSVSWYQQTPGQGLQFLFEYFSETQRNKGNFPGRFSGRQFSNSRSEMNVSTLELGDSALYLCASSWGAGDTEAFFGQGTRLTVV.

The chain carries TRBV7-9 and TRBJ2-7, with D perhaps given as TRBD1 or TRBD2 (5 bases each). Per germline, CDR1 SEHNR and CDR2 FQNEAQ (reference sequence). Trimming took off 6 bases at V and 6 bases at J, with 15 bases between the two ends. The CDR3 is made up of 13 amino acids. The CDR3, as DNA: TGTGCCAGCAGTCCGGGACCAACCGCCGAGCAGTACTTC. Residues: CASSPGPTAEQYF.